This entry describes one T cell receptor (beta chain). Its specificity is not known. TCRdb fed the 5' RACE reads into MiXCR, producing one record per CDR3 protein. The table records about 60,000 distinct CDR3 sequences, roughly 8.8% of them present only once. The CDR3 runs to 14 residues. The V end was cut by 1 base, the J end by 2 bases, with 9 bases between. The data were taken from a study of early T cells in non-severe SARS-CoV-2 infection. The study, taken as a whole, reports: Clonotype matching in VDJdb favored anti-spike CD8 responses and did not capture private and CD4 specificities.

The sequenced sample consisted of whole blood. The sequence was collected from an adult who was a healthcare worker with PCR-confirmed SARS-CoV-2 infection or an uninfected control (not recorded which). The chain combines TRBV23-1 with TRBJ2-7, with D uncertain. TRBV23-1 is marked as an open reading frame, function uncertain. In nucleotides, the CDR3 is TGCGCCAGCAGTCAATATCTGGGTCCCTACGAGCAGTACGTC. The encoded protein is CASSQYLGPYEQYV.